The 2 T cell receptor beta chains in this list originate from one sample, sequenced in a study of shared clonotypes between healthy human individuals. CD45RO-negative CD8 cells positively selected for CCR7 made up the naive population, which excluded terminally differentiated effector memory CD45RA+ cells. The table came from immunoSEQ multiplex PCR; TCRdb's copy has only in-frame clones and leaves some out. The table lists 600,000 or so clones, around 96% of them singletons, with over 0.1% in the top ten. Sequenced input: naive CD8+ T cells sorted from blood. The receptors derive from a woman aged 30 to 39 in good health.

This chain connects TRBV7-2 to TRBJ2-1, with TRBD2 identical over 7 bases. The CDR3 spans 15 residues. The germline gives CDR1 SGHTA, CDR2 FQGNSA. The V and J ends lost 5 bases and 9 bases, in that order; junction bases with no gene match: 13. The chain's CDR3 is CASSPREDTYFEQFF. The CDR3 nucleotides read TGTGCCAGCAGCCCTCGGGAGGACACTTATTTTGAGCAGTTCTTC.

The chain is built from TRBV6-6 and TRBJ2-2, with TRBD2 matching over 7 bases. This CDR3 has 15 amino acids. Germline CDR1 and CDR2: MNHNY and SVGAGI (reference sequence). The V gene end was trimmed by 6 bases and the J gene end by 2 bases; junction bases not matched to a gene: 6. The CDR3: CASSSRLANTGELFF. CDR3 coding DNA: TGTGCCAGCAGCTCACGACTAGCAAACACCGGGGAGCTGTTTTTT.